The present entry profiles one T cell receptor (beta chain) with its context. Data came from immunoSEQ multiplex PCR; TCRdb stores just in-frame clones and leaves some out. The top ten hold 0.37% of the sample, which has about 82,000 clones, 95% to 96% seen once. The CDR3 has 13 amino acids. Germline CDR1 WSHSY, CDR2 SAAADI. The V end was cut by 6 bases, the J end by 7 bases, with 15 bases between. This specimen comes from a study of technical replicates of blood from a few donors. The gene calls are TRBV10-2 and TRBJ1-2, with D hard to call. What was sequenced was T cells isolated from PBMCs. This TCR came from a human donor in good health. CDR3 sequence (DNA): TGCGCCAGCAGCCCCAGCGGGCGGGGTGGCTACACCTTC. This sequence encodes CASSPSGRGGYTF.